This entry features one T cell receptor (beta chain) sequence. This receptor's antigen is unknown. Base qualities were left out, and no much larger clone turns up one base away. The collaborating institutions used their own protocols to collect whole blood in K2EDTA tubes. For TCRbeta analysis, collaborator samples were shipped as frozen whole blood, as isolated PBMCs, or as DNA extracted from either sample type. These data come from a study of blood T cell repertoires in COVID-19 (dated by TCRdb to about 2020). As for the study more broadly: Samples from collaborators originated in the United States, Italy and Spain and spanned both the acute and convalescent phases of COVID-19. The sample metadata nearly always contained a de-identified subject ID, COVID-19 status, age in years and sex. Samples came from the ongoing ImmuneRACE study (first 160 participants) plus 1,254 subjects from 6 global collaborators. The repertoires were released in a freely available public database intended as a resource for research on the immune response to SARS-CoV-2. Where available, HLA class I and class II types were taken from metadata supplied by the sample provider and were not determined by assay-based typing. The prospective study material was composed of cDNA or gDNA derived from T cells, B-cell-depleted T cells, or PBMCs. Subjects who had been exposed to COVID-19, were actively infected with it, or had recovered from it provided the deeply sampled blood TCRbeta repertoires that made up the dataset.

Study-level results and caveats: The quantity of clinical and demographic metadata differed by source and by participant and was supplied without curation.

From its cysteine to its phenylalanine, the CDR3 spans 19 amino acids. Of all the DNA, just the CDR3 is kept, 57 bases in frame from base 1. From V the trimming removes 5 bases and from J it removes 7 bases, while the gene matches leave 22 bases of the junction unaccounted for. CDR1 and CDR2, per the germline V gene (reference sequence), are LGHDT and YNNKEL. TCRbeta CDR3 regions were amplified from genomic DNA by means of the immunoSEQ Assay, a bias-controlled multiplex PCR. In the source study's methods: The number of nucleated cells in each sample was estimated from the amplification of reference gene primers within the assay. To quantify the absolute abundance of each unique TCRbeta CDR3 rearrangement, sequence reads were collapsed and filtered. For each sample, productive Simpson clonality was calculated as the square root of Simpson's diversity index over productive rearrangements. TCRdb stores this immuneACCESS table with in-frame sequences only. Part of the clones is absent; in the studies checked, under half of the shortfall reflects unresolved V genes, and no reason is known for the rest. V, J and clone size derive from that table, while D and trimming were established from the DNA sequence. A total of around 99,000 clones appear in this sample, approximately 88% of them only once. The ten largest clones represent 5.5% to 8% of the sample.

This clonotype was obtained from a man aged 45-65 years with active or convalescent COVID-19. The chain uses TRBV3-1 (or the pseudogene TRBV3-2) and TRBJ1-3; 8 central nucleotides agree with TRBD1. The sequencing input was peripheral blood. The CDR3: CASSARTGTLYSLWNTIYF. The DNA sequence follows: TGTGCCAGCAGCGCACGGACAGGGACCCTTTATTCACTCTGGAACACCATATATTTT.